This record looks at one T cell receptor (beta chain) sequence and its context. Antigen unknown. The sample belongs to a study of cytomegalovirus exposure and HLA in healthy donors. General study findings and limits: Cytomegalovirus association was listed for approximately 150 TCR beta chains. Using the classifier, cytomegalovirus status was reportedly diagnosed with high specificity and sensitivity.

Primers included in the PCR were 60 Vbeta and 13 Jbeta primers. The method was immunoSEQ multiplex PCR; TCRdb's version includes in-frame clones alone and lacks a portion of them. In all, the sample yields 170,000 or so clones. Material for sequencing was PBMCs. The sequence was obtained from a man aged 25 to 40 in good health and CMV-seronegative.

This CDR3 reads CASSLGTGVYNYGYTF. The CDR3 DNA follows: TGTGCCAGCAGCCTCGGGACAGGGGTTTATAACTATGGCTACACCTTC. The rearrangement joins TRBV7-2 to TRBJ1-2; 10 positions match TRBD1. This CDR3 has 16 amino acids. The V segment lost 5 bases and the J segment 1 base; nucleotides outside the gene matches: 7. Germline values: CDR1 SGHTA, CDR2 FQGNSA.